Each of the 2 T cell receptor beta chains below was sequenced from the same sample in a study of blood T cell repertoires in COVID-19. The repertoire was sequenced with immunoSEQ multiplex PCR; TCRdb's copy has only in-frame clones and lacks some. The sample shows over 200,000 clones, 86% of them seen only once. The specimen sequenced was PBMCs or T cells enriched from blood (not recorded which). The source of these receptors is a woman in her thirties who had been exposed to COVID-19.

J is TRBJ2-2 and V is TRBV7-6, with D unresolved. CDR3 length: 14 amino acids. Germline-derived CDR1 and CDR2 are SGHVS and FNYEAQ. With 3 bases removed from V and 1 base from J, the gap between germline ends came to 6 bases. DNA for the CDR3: TGTGCCAGCAGCTTGTTTCGGAACACCGGGGAGCTGTTTTTT. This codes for CASSLFRNTGELFF.

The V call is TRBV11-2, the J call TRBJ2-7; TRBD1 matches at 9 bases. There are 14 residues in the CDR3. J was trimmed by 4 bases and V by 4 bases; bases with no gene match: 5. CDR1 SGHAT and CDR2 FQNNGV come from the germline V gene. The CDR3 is CASSSWTGEYEQYF. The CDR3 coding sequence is TGTGCCAGCAGCTCCTGGACAGGGGAGTACGAGCAGTACTTC.